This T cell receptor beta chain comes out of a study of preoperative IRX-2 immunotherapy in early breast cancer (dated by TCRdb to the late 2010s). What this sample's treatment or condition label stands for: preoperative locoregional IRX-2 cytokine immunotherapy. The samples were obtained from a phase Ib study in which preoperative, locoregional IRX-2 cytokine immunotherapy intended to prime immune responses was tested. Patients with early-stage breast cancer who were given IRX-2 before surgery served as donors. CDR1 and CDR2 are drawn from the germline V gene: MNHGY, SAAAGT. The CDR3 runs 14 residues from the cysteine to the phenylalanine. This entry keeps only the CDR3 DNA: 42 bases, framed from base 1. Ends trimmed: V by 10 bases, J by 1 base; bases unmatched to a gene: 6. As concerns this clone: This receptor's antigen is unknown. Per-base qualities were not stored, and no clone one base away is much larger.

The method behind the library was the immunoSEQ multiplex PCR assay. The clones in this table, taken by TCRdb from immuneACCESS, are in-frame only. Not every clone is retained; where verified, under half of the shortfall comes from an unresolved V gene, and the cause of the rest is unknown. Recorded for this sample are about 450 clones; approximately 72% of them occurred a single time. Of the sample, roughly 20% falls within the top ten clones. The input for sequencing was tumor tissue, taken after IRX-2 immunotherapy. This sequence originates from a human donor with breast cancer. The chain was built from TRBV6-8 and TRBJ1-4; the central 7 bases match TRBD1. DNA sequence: TGTGCCATCAGGGGGACGGAAACTAATGAAAAACTGTTTTTT. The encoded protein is CAIRGTETNEKLFF.